This T cell receptor beta chain is drawn from a study of T cells in Graves' hyperthyroidism and ophthalmopathy. Authors of the study amplified TCR beta CDR3 regions from RNA transcripts. RT-PCR in the first round (using the HTBI primer set) targeted the TCR CDR3. Via MiXCR, TCRdb re-called the multiplex PCR reads, giving one row per CDR3 protein. This sample has 280,000 or so distinct CDR3 sequences, with about 16% found just once. With 8 bases removed from V and 7 bases from J, the gap between germline ends came to 20 bases. Germline values: CDR1 GTSNPN, CDR2 SVGIG (reference sequence). CDR3 length: 13 residues. Remarks on this clonotype: Lacking the conserved final phenylalanine or tryptophan, this CDR3 likely reflects a read error.

This clonotype was sampled from a woman in her forties or fifties with Graves' hyperthyroidism that later progressed to Graves' ophthalmopathy. The material sequenced was blood. V and J are TRBV30 and TRBJ1-1; no reliable D call. The CDR3 loop is CAGTLVGGYEAFL. Written as DNA, the CDR3 is TGTGCCGGAACGCTTGTGGGAGGCTATGAAGCTTTCCTT.